This entry lists 9 T cell receptor beta chains sequenced from one sample in a study of blood T cell repertoires in COVID-19 (dated by TCRdb to 2018 to 2021). The library was made by the immunoSEQ multiplex PCR assay. As stored in TCRdb, this immuneACCESS dataset retains in-frame rearrangements with V and J assigned. A fraction of the clones does not appear; measured against another copy, unresolved V genes explain less than half of the discrepancy, and the remainder lacks a known reason. Recorded for this sample are approximately 220,000 clones; 80% to 90% of them occurred a single time. 7% to 10% of the sample lies in the top ten. The sequenced material came from peripheral blood. These TCRs come from a woman between 45 and 65 years old with acute or convalescent COVID-19.

This clone appeared a few times. The chain carries TRBV27 and TRBJ1-6; 7 nucleotides match TRBD1. The CDR3 runs to 12 residues. The trim removed 9 bases at V and 13 bases at J, leaving 9 bases unmatched. Germline V gene data show CDR1 as MNHEY and CDR2 as SMNVEV (reference sequence). CDR3 sequence reads: CARTNRDSPLHF. DNA for the CDR3: TGTGCCAGGACTAATAGGGACAGTCCCCTCCACTTT.

This chain joins TRBV5-4 and TRBJ2-3; 13 bases are shared with TRBD2. The CDR3 has 19 amino acids. V dropped 0 bases and J dropped 0; count of bases not matched to a gene: 7. Germline V lookup: CDR1 SGHNT, CDR2 YYREEE (reference sequence). The CDR3 sequence is CASSLDTSGRAPSTDTQYF. CDR3 sequence (DNA): TGTGCCAGCAGCTTGGATACTAGCGGGAGGGCCCCTAGCACAGATACGCAGTATTTT.

This chain joins TRBV6-1 and TRBJ2-3, with 8 positions matching TRBD2. V was clipped by 1 base and J by 3 bases; unmatched bases: 3. The CDR3 is 15 amino acids. Germline V CDR1 and CDR2: MNHNS, SASEGT. The CDR3 sequence: CASSEVSGTTDTQYF. CDR3 coding DNA: TGTGCCAGCAGTGAAGTTAGCGGGACAACAGATACGCAGTATTTT.

The V gene is TRBV9, the J gene TRBJ2-5; TRBD1 aligns across 7 bases. Germline V gene lookup returns CDR1 SGDLS and CDR2 YYNGEE. This CDR3 comprises 13 residues. V lost 5 bases and J lost 1; bases outside the gene matches: 2. The CDR3 here is CASRGQSQETQYF. The CDR3 region has the DNA TGTGCCAGCAGGGGACAGTCCCAAGAGACCCAGTACTTC.

V gene TRBV18 combines with J gene TRBJ1-2; 8 positions match TRBD1. Per the germline V gene, CDR1 is KGHSH and CDR2 is LQKENI. Trimming removed 3 bases from V and 0 bases from J; junction bases left unmatched: 6. The CDR3 has 16 amino acids. DNA of the CDR3: TGTGCCAGCTCACCGACAGGGGACGGAGCTAACTATGGCTACACCTTC. Amino acid sequence: CASSPTGDGANYGYTF.

The chain is built from TRBV4-2 and TRBJ2-3; D possibly corresponds to TRBD2 (6 bases). V was trimmed by 4 bases and J by 3 bases, leaving 14 bases between them. The CDR3 contains 15 residues. Germline V gene sequence: CDR1 LGHNA, CDR2 YNFKEQ. The CDR3 DNA is TGTGCCAGCAGCCTTGAATCCGGGAGAACAGATACGCAGTATTTT. Its protein product is CASSLESGRTDTQYF.

This clone showed up just once. V usage is TRBV7-3 and J usage is TRBJ2-1; D is perhaps TRBD1 (5 bases). Germline lookup yields CDR1 SGHTA and CDR2 FQGTGA. V was trimmed by 5 bases and J by 9 bases, leaving 14 bases between them. The CDR3 spans 13 residues. CDR3 amino acids: CASSPHDSSEQFF. Here the CDR3 DNA reads TGTGCCAGCAGCCCACACGACAGTAGTGAGCAGTTCTTC.

This chain joins TRBV5-1 and TRBJ2-4; 11 bases match TRBD2. Germline assignment: CDR1 SGHRS and CDR2 YFSETQ. With V trimmed by 0 bases and J by 0 bases, 11 bases remained unmatched. There are 20 residues in the CDR3. CDR3 bases: TGCGCCAGCAGCTTGGGACCGGGACTAGCGGAAGTCCTAGCCAAAAACATTCAGTACTTC. Translated, it gives CASSLGPGLAEVLAKNIQYF.

This chain joins TRBV2 and TRBJ1-2; D ambiguous. Looked up from germline, CDR1 is SNHLY and CDR2 is FYNNEI. This CDR3 comprises 15 residues. Trimming left V 6 bases short and J 4 bases short, with 18 bases between. The chain's CDR3 is CASSRREGAGYGYTF. The CDR3 DNA reads TGTGCCAGCAGCCGTCGTGAGGGCGCTGGCTATGGCTACACCTTC.